This TCR beta chain is from a study of Graves' ophthalmopathy and Graves' hyperthyroidism. For the study at large: No treatment had been given when peripheral blood was collected at initial diagnosis. Study-level findings and limits: Blood also held most thyroid clonotypes expanded above 0.001 frequency.

From RNA, the CDR3 regions of TCR beta chains were amplified and sequenced. After a first-round RT-PCR with HTBI primers, a second-round multiplex PCR was run. TCRdb processed the multiplex PCR reads anew with MiXCR; each CDR3 protein has one entry. This sample has over 500,000 distinct CDR3 sequences, with 20% to 25% found just once. CDR1 is SGHTS, CDR2 YDEGEE, per germline. The CDR3 is 15 residues long. V gave up 0 bases and J gave up 3 bases, with 10 bases separating them. Patients were excluded if they had other autoimmune diseases or uncontrolled infections, and likewise if pregnancy or lactation applied. This clonotype was seen more than once but under ten times. Its target is unknown.

This chain connects TRBV5-8 to TRBJ1-5; a possible D gene is TRBD1 (6 bases). This sequence originates from a woman aged 18-29 years with stable Graves' hyperthyroidism. Some clones in this sample may be carry-over from other donors' samples. Specimen: peripheral blood. CDR3 DNA sequence: TGTGCCAGCAGCTTGGCTGGGGGCGACAATCAGCCCCAGCATTTT. Translation gives CASSLAGGDNQPQHF.